This T cell receptor (beta chain) was sequenced during a study of shared clonotypes between healthy human individuals. Points on this clone: Its antigen is unidentified.

Terminally differentiated effector memory CD45RA+ cells were left out of the naive CD8 fraction, which was CD45RO-negative and positively selected for CCR7. The study's findings and limits: A few donors had around 5% of their naive CD4 clonotypes in common.

The CDR3 runs to 13 residues. Germline-derived CDR1 and CDR2 are GTSNPN and SVGIG (reference sequence). V lost 0 bases to trimming and J lost 5 bases, with 7 bases between them. Clones were sequenced by immunoSEQ multiplex PCR, and TCRdb holds only the in-frame ones, with some missing. Of about 2,200,000 clones in the sample, 93% were seen once. Source material: naive CD8+ T cells from PBMCs. This chain uses TRBV30 with TRBJ2-2; D call uncertain. This receptor was identified in a man between 18 and 29 years old in good health. Some clones in this sample may be carry-over from other donors' samples. CDR3 sequence reads: CAWSVTLTGELFF. CDR3 DNA: TGTGCCTGGAGTGTGACATTGACCGGGGAGCTGTTTTTT.